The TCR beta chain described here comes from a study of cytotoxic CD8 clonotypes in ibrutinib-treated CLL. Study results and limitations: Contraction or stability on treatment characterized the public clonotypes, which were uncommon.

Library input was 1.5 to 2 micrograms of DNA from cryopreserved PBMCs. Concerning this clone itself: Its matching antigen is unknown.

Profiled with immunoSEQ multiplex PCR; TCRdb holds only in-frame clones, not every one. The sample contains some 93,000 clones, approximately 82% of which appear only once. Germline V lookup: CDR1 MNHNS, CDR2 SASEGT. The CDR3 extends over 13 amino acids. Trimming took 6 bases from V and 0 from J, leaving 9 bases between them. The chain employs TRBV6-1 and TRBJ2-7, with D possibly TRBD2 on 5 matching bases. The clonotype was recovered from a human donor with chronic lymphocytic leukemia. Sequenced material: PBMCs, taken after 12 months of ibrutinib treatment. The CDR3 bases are TGTGCCAGCAGGACGGCGGGCTCCTACGAGCAGTACTTC. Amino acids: CASRTAGSYEQYF.